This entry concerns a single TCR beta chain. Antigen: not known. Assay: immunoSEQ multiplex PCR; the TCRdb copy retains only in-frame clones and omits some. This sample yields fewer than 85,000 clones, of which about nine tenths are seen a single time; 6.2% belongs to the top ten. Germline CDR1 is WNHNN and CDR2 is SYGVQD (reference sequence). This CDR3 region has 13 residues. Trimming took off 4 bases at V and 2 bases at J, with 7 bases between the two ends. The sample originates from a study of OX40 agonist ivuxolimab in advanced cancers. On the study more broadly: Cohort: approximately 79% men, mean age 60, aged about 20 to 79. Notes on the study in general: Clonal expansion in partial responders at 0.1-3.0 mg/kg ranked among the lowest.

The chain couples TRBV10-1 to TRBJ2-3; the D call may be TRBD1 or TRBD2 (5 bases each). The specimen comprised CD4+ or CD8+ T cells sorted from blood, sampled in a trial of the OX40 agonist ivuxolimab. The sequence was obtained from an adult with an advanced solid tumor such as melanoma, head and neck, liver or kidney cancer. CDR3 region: CASSGGPTDTQYF. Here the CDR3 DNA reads TGCGCCAGCAGTGGGGGACCCACAGATACGCAGTATTTT.